Below, 32 T cell receptor beta chains from the same sample are listed, as sequenced in a study of cytomegalovirus exposure and HLA in healthy donors. PCR employed 60 Vbeta and 13 Jbeta primers. The method was immunoSEQ multiplex PCR; TCRdb's version includes in-frame clones alone and lacks a portion of them. This sample yields roughly 98,000 clones, of which roughly 79% are seen a single time; 1.5% to 2.5% belongs to the top ten. Sequenced sample: PBMCs. The receptors derive from a middle-aged man in good health and CMV-seronegative.

The rearrangement links TRBV5-1 to TRBJ2-3, with D unresolved. Germline assignment: CDR1 SGHRS and CDR2 YFSETQ. V was shortened by 0 bases and J by 0 bases, with 11 bases between the two germline ends. The CDR3 contains 16 residues. The DNA for the CDR3 is TGCGCCAGCAGCTTGGTTCGGCAGGCTAGCACAGATACGCAGTATTTT. As protein: CASSLVRQASTDTQYF.

The CDR3 nucleotides read TGTGCCAGCAGCGTAGGGTTAGCGGGAGGCGGGGAGCTGTTTTTT. Translated: CASSVGLAGGGELFF. This chain connects TRBV9 to TRBJ2-2; the match to TRBD2 covers 10 bases. Losses at the gene ends were 0 bases for V and 7 bases for J; bases not matched to a gene: 3. Germline-derived CDR1 and CDR2 are SGDLS and YYNGEE. This CDR3 contains 15 residues.

The CDR3, as DNA: TGTGCCAGCAGTACTTCCGGGGGGGCAACCGATACGCAGTATTTT. This encodes CASSTSGGATDTQYF. The chain links TRBV6-4 to TRBJ2-3; TRBD2 aligns across 8 bases. The V segment lost 5 bases and the J segment 6 bases; nucleotides outside the gene matches: 10. The CDR3 totals 15 residues. Germline-derived CDR1 and CDR2 are MRHNA and SNTAGT.

The V and J genes are TRBV5-1 and TRBJ1-3, with D tentatively TRBD1 (5 bases). The V and J ends lost 4 bases and 4 bases respectively, with 15 bases between them. This CDR3 has 15 amino acids. Germline V gives CDR1 SGHRS, CDR2 YFSETQ. CDR3 bases: TGCGCCAGCAGCATGCCGGACACCCGGGGAAACACCATATATTTT. Amino acids: CASSMPDTRGNTIYF.

This clone was counted a single time. This chain connects TRBV7-2 to TRBJ2-1, with 7 bases lining up with TRBD1. The CDR3 is 17 amino acids. The germline CDR1 and CDR2 sequences are SGHTA and FQGNSA. The ends lost 6 bases at V and 3 bases at J; junction bases unmatched: 14. The CDR3 loop is CASRYRGPASGYNEQFF. The CDR3 nucleotides are TGTGCCAGCAGGTACAGGGGCCCCGCCTCGGGCTACAATGAGCAGTTCTTC. The full variable domain, rest sourced from reference TRBV7-2 and TRBJ2-1, is GAGVSQSPSNKVTEKGKDVELRCDPISGHTALYWYRQSLGQGLEFLIYFQGNSAPDKSGLPSDRFSAERTGGSVSTLTIQRTQQEDSAVYLCASRYRGPASGYNEQFFGPGTRLTVL.

CDR3: CASSFISGNEQFF. The CDR3 DNA sequence: TGCGCCAGCAGCTTTATTAGCGGCAATGAGCAGTTCTTC. The chain couples TRBV5-1 to TRBJ2-1; tentatively, D is TRBD2 (6 bases). V dropped 2 bases and J dropped 6 bases, with 9 bases sitting between them. This CDR3 has 13 residues. The germline gives CDR1 SGHRS, CDR2 YFSETQ.

J is TRBJ2-5 and V is TRBV7-3; D is uncertain. CDR1 and CDR2 from the germline V gene are SGHTA and FQGTGA. The CDR3 loop spans 13 amino acids. Trimming stripped 5 bases from V and 1 base from J, with 8 bases between. CDR3 amino acids: CASSRDTQETQYF. The DNA for the CDR3 is TGTGCCAGCAGCCGAGACACCCAAGAGACCCAGTACTTC.

The chain joins TRBV7-2 to TRBJ2-7, with D tentatively TRBD2 (5 bases). The germline V and J ends were trimmed by 1 base and 7 bases, with 17 bases remaining between them. Looked up from germline, CDR1 is SGHTA and CDR2 is FQGNSA. This CDR3 is 15 amino acids long. The CDR3 nucleotides are TGTGCCAGCAGCTTAGTTCTCGGGCGACCGGGGGAGCAGTACTTC. This encodes CASSLVLGRPGEQYF.

The chain has TRBV9 and TRBJ1-3; 9 bases are a match to TRBD1. CDR1 SGDLS and CDR2 YYNGEE come from the germline V gene. The CDR3 has 17 amino acids. Trimming cost V 0 bases and J 4 bases; bases outside gene matches: 8. This chain's CDR3 is CASSVAYGTGSGNTIYF. In DNA form, the CDR3 reads TGTGCCAGCAGCGTAGCTTACGGGACAGGGTCCGGAAACACCATATATTTT.

A remark on this clone: The germline gene is not matched at one end of the junction; a read error may be the cause. The chain recombines TRBV11-2 with TRBJ2-7; the match to TRBD2 covers 8 bases. Germline CDR1 reads SGHAT; CDR2 reads FQNNGV. The CDR3 extends over 14 amino acids. DNA of the CDR3: TGTGCCAACAGCGCCCGGCGGGGGGCTTACGAGCAGTACTTC. Translating gives CANSARRGAYEQYF.

The chain employs TRBV11-2 and TRBJ2-1; D call uncertain. CDR1 and CDR2 (germline): SGHAT, FQNNGV. The CDR3 has 11 amino acids. Trimming took 3 bases from V and 10 from J, leaving 7 bases between them. CDR3 DNA: TGTGCCAGCAGCTTCACACTAGAGCAGTTCTTC. Translated, it gives CASSFTLEQFF.

The rearrangement links TRBV5-3 to TRBJ1-2; D gene ambiguous. TRBV5-3 is sorted into the ORF group, with uncertain function. V dropped 1 base and J dropped 3 bases, with 13 bases sitting between them. This CDR3 spans 15 amino acids. The CDR3: CARSLHQAEDYGYTF. Here the CDR3 DNA reads TGTGCCAGAAGCTTGCACCAGGCGGAGGACTATGGCTACACCTTC.

The gene calls are TRBV2 and TRBJ1-3; D unresolved. The V end was cut by 8 bases, the J end by 0 bases, with 14 bases between. In germline, CDR1 is SNHLY, CDR2 FYNNEI. CDR3 length: 15 residues. CDR3 sequence reads: CASGGSPDSGNTIYF. Here the CDR3 DNA reads TGTGCCAGCGGTGGCTCTCCAGACTCTGGAAACACCATATATTTT. Variable domain in full (rest from reference TRBV2 and TRBJ1-3): EPEVTQTPSHQVTQMGQEVILRCVPISNHLYFYWYRQILGQKVEFLVSFYNNEISEKSEIFDDQFSVERPDGSNFTLKIRSTKLEDSAMYFCASGGSPDSGNTIYFGEGSWLTVV.

This clone was recorded once. This chain connects TRBV7-2 to TRBJ2-4; 8 bases fit TRBD1. J was trimmed by 3 bases and V by 0 bases; bases with no gene match: 4. The length of the CDR3 is 16 residues. Per germline, CDR1 SGHTA and CDR2 FQGNSA. As DNA, the CDR3 is TGTGCCAGCAGCTTAGCCCCTACAGGGGGCAAAAACATTCAGTACTTC. Translation gives CASSLAPTGGKNIQYF. Complete variable domain (other parts from reference TRBV7-2 and TRBJ2-4): GAGVSQSPSNKVTEKGKDVELRCDPISGHTALYWYRQSLGQGLEFLIYFQGNSAPDKSGLPSDRFSAERTGGSVSTLTIQRTQQEDSAVYLCASSLAPTGGKNIQYFGAGTRLSVL.

This clone was counted only a few times. CDR3 sequence: CASSRLAGRTGELFF. CDR3 sequence (DNA): TGTGCCAGCAGTCGACTAGCGGGGCGGACCGGGGAGCTGTTTTTT. The gene calls are TRBV6-1 and TRBJ2-2, with TRBD2 matching over 11 bases. V shed 5 bases, J shed 5 bases, and the junction held 4 bases outside the gene matches. In germline, CDR1 is MNHNS, CDR2 SASEGT. This CDR3 comprises 15 residues.

CDR3 bases: TGCGCCAGCAGCCAAGGTAGCGGGAGGGGTGGCGAGCAGTACTTC. It specifies CASSQGSGRGGEQYF. The V gene is TRBV4-3, the J gene TRBJ2-7; 11 bases fit TRBD2. The germline V gene has CDR1 LGHNA and CDR2 YSLEER. The CDR3 runs to 15 residues. The J segment lost 6 bases and the V segment lost 1 base, leaving 5 bases of the junction unmatched.

This clone was picked up one time. The chain recombines TRBV7-2 with TRBJ2-3, with D unresolved. The ends were cut back, 2 bases at V and 2 bases at J, with 2 bases in the middle. Germline lookup yields CDR1 SGHTA and CDR2 FQGNSA. This CDR3 is 12 amino acids long. The DNA of the CDR3 is TGTGCCAGCAGCTTACACACAGATACGCAGTATTTT. This codes for CASSLHTDTQYF.

Only one count was recorded for this clone. This chain connects TRBV11-3 to TRBJ2-1; TRBD2 matches 12 bases. V was pared by 5 bases and J by 0 bases, with 14 bases of the junction left unmatched. The CDR3 length is 20 residues. The germline gives CDR1 SGHNT, CDR2 YENEEA. The CDR3 bases are TGTGCCAGCAGCATAGGACTAGCGGGGAGAAGACAAAGCTCCTACAATGAGCAGTTCTTC. Translation gives CASSIGLAGRRQSSYNEQFF.

The chain has TRBV7-2 and TRBJ1-3, with 8 bases lining up with TRBD1. Germline CDR1 reads SGHTA; CDR2 reads FQGNSA. The CDR3 runs to 16 residues. V lost 1 base and J lost 0; bases outside the gene matches: 2. The CDR3 is CASSLVGQGSGNTIYF. DNA for the CDR3: TGTGCCAGCAGCTTAGTTGGACAGGGCTCTGGAAACACCATATATTTT.

V gene TRBV7-6 combines with J gene TRBJ1-5; D is perhaps TRBD1 (6 bases). The CDR3 spans 17 residues. The germline V gene encodes CDR1 SGHVS and CDR2 FNYEAQ. Trimming removed 5 bases at V and 0 bases at J, with 17 bases between. CDR3 DNA sequence: TGTGCCAGCAGCCCCCAATCAAGGGACACTAGCAATCAGCCCCAGCATTTT. Translation gives CASSPQSRDTSNQPQHF. Together with reference TRBV7-6 and TRBJ1-5, the CDR3 gives the full variable domain: GAGVSQSPRYKVTKRGQDVALRCDPISGHVSLYWYRQALGQGPEFLTYFNYEAQQDKSGLPNDRFSAERPEGSISTLTIQRTEQRDSAMYRCASSPQSRDTSNQPQHFGDGTRLSIL.

This clone was seen only a few times. The V gene is TRBV11-2, the J gene TRBJ2-5, with TRBD1 matching over 10 bases. The J segment lost 3 bases and the V segment lost 6 bases, leaving 7 bases of the junction unmatched. The CDR3 runs to 15 residues. Per the germline V gene, CDR1 is SGHAT and CDR2 is FQNNGV. CDR3 loop: CASSKTGGAEETQYF. The CDR3 nucleotides are TGTGCCAGCAGTAAGACAGGGGGCGCGGAAGAGACCCAGTACTTC.

CDR3 in DNA: TGTGCCAGCAGCGCCGGGGGGTCTGGGGCCAACGTCCTGACTTTC. This translates into CASSAGGSGANVLTF. J is TRBJ2-6 and V is TRBV7-3; 7 bases are a match to TRBD2. This CDR3 is built from 15 residues. Germline CDR1 reads SGHTA; CDR2 reads FQGTGA. Trimming cost V 5 bases and J 1 base; bases outside gene matches: 2.

The CDR3: CASRPGGTSQETQYF. CDR3 bases: TGCGCCAGCCGTCCCGGCGGAACCTCTCAAGAGACCCAGTACTTC. This sequence joins TRBV5-1 and TRBJ2-5, with D hard to call. Between the trimmed V and J ends, which lost 7 bases and 2 bases, there was a span of 18 bases. The CDR3 has 15 amino acids. Germline loops: CDR1 SGHRS, CDR2 YFSETQ. The full variable domain, completed using reference TRBV5-1 and TRBJ2-5, is KAGVTQTPRYLIKTRGQQVTLSCSPISGHRSVSWYQQTPGQGLQFLFEYFSETQRNKGNFPGRFSGRQFSNSRSEMNVSTLELGDSALYLCASRPGGTSQETQYFGPGTRLLVL.

The V and J genes are TRBV5-3 and TRBJ2-7, with a possible D match to TRBD1 (6 bases). TRBV5-3 is designated an ORF whose function remains uncertain. V lost 5 bases and J 0 bases, leaving 30 bases between the germline ends. This CDR3 contains 20 residues. CDR3 in amino acids: CARRRSGQRPLRGSSYEQYF. In DNA, the CDR3 is TGTGCCAGAAGAAGATCCGGACAGAGGCCATTGAGGGGGAGCTCCTACGAGCAGTACTTC.

This chain uses TRBV7-8 with TRBJ1-5; maybe TRBD1 (5 bases). The CDR3 extends over 15 amino acids. Germline loops: CDR1 SGHVS, CDR2 FQNEAQ. V shed 7 bases and J shed 4 bases, with 17 bases lying between them. The CDR3 region has the DNA TGTGCCAGCAAAGGAGGGCTGGGGGAAAATCAGCCCCAGCATTTT. It yields the protein CASKGGLGENQPQHF.

The chain couples TRBV27 to TRBJ2-1, with D perhaps TRBD2 (5 bases). The germline CDR1 and CDR2 sequences are MNHEY and SMNVEV (reference sequence). CDR3 length equals 12 residues. Trimming pared 6 bases from V and 7 bases from J, leaving 10 bases between. CDR3 in amino acids: CASSARGNEQFF. CDR3 nucleotide sequence: TGTGCCAGCAGCGCGCGAGGGAATGAGCAGTTCTTC.

This clone has a handful of counts. The chain has TRBV7-9 and TRBJ2-7, with 10 nucleotides matching TRBD2. CDR1 and CDR2 (germline): SEHNR, FQNEAQ (reference sequence). The CDR3 consists of 15 residues. J gave up 2 bases and V 3 bases, and 4 bases lay outside the gene matches. The CDR3 sequence: CASSFGTSAAYEQYF. CDR3 bases: TGTGCCAGCAGCTTCGGGACTAGCGCGGCCTACGAGCAGTACTTC.

This sequence joins TRBV6-1 and TRBJ1-2; D is undetermined. The V and J ends lost 5 bases and 1 base respectively, with 8 bases between them. Germline CDR1 MNHNS, CDR2 SASEGT. This CDR3 is built from 13 residues. The CDR3 here is CASSPLLNYGYTF. The CDR3 coding sequence is TGTGCCAGCAGTCCGTTACTTAACTATGGCTACACCTTC.

V gene TRBV4-3 combines with J gene TRBJ2-7; D might be TRBD2 (6 bases). Germline V gives CDR1 LGHNA, CDR2 YSLEER. The ends were cut back, 3 bases at V and 3 bases at J, with 15 bases in the middle. CDR3 length: 15 amino acids. The CDR3 spells CASSQAEKGLYEQYF. CDR3 coding DNA: TGCGCCAGCAGCCAGGCAGAGAAGGGACTCTACGAGCAGTACTTC.

This chain links TRBV11-3 with TRBJ1-6; no clear D gene. CDR1 and CDR2 (germline): SGHNT, YENEEA. The CDR3 totals 14 residues. With 1 base removed from V and 8 bases from J, the gap between germline ends came to 9 bases. DNA for the CDR3: TGTGCCAGCAGCTTAGTGGGCGTTGATTCACCCCTCCACTTT. It encodes CASSLVGVDSPLHF.

The CDR3 region has the DNA TGTGCCAGCAGCTTAGTGACCCTTTGGCGGGGGTTGAACTACAATGAGCAGTTCTTC. Residues: CASSLVTLWRGLNYNEQFF. V is TRBV7-2 and J is TRBJ2-1, with 7 bases that match TRBD2. The V gene's germline CDR1 is SGHTA and CDR2 FQGNSA. After removal of 1 base from V and 3 bases from J, the junction contained 15 bases not matched to a gene. The CDR3 has 19 amino acids.

This clone was recorded once. This chain connects TRBV5-5 to TRBJ1-3; possible D gene TRBD1, 6 bases. V dropped 1 base and J dropped 5 bases, with 19 bases sitting between them. Germline values: CDR1 SGHKS, CDR2 YYEKEE (reference sequence). The CDR3 has 17 amino acids. The CDR3 DNA reads TGTGCCAGCAGCTTGAACCCCGGGACACAGGGCCGAAACACCATATATTTT. Its protein is CASSLNPGTQGRNTIYF.